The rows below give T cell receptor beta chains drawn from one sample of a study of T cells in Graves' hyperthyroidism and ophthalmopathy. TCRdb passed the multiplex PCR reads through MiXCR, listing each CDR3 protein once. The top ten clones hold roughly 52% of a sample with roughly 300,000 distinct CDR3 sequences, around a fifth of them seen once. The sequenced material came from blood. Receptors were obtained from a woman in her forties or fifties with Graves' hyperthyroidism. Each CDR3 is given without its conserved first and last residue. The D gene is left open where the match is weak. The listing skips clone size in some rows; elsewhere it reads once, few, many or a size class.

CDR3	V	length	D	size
ASITSRTSGSSTDTQY	TRBV6-1	16	NA	few
ASSRHSSGGSYEQY	TRBV7-6	14	TRBD2	NA
ASSRTGELNQPQH	TRBV2	13	TRBD1	NA
ASSPGGTGNQPQH	TRBV18	13	TRBD1	many
ASSQNSGRANTQY	TRBV3-1	13	TRBD2	NA
SARGGGRNQPQH	TRBV20-1	12	NA	NA
AISSSGGAPGELF	TRBV10-3	13	TRBD2	few
ASSFLAGDFNYEQY	TRBV5-5	14	TRBD2	many
ASSETDSPDYEQY	TRBV2	13	NA	NA
SAPDMASNQPQH	TRBV20-1	12	NA	many
AIRTRGNYGYT	TRBV10-3	11	NA	few
ASSFGDNEQF	TRBV7-9	10	NA	few
ASSDPDFYSYNEQF	TRBV6-1	14	NA	NA
ASSEYGLAKNIQY	TRBV25-1	13	NA	few
ASSFNLGRGSYNEQF	TRBV12-3/TRBV12-4	15	NA	NA
ASSVAGSELF	TRBV10-1	10	NA	NA
ASSTDPATGELF	TRBV5-1	12	NA	many
ASSQGDFASYNEQF	TRBV5-1	14	NA	few
ASRYQREPYNEQF	TRBV6-9	13	TRBD2	NA
ASSFGTGSRGNIQY	TRBV28	14	TRBD1	NA
ASGRANRGLRYEQY	TRBV2	14	NA	NA
ASSVVAGGNTGELF	TRBV9	14	TRBD2	many
ASSQQGFEAF	TRBV3-1	10	NA	NA
AGSEGQGDYGYT	TRBV28	12	TRBD1	NA
ASSFELYNEQF	TRBV5-4	11	NA	few
ASSPGGTGGNEKLF	TRBV5-1	14	NA	many
ASRGTAGGRSTDTQY	TRBV2	15	TRBD2	NA
ATREDGANVLT	TRBV24-1	11	NA	few
ASSQGLAGGGHEQF	TRBV12-3/TRBV12-4	14	TRBD2	many
ASSLYTGAGTSGANVLT	TRBV5-1	17	NA	NA
ATSRSPRVFDEQF	TRBV15	13	NA	many
ASSSPVGTGDEKLF	TRBV2	14	TRBD1	NA
ASSRLGELKNIQY	TRBV3-1	13	NA	NA
ASSQRRTDTQY	TRBV27	11	NA	NA
ASSFTNSATYEQY	TRBV12-3/TRBV12-4	13	NA	many
AISDTERGATDTQY	TRBV10-3	14	TRBD2	NA
ASTDTFSGNTIY	TRBV12-3/TRBV12-4	12	NA	NA
ASSQETSQTGELF	TRBV4-2	13	TRBD2	NA
ASSKIAGVYNEQF	TRBV19	13	TRBD2	NA
ASSQDGGGLETQY	TRBV4-1	13	TRBD2	NA
SSDGGETQY	TRBV29-1	9	NA	NA
ASSTTGGNGNTIY	TRBV28	13	TRBD1	many
ASSLATREGDTIY	TRBV5-1	13	NA	NA
ASSSPGATEAF	TRBV13	11	NA	NA
ASSPSTSNYGYT	TRBV11-2	12	NA	few
ASSFSGMGGEQF	TRBV5-1	12	TRBD2	many
ASSNRRSTNSPLH	TRBV18	13	NA	many
AWSRPGGRETF	TRBV30	11	TRBD1	NA
ASSQGQGRANYGYT	TRBV2	14	TRBD1	NA
ASSILAGREETQY	TRBV27	13	TRBD2	few
ASSFRKLATDTQY	TRBV27	13	NA	NA
ASSLRAGGLQETQY	TRBV13	14	TRBD2	many
AHKNDRGFSTEAF	TRBV6-1	13	TRBD1	many
SARVNSGVSGELF	TRBV20-1	13	TRBD2	few